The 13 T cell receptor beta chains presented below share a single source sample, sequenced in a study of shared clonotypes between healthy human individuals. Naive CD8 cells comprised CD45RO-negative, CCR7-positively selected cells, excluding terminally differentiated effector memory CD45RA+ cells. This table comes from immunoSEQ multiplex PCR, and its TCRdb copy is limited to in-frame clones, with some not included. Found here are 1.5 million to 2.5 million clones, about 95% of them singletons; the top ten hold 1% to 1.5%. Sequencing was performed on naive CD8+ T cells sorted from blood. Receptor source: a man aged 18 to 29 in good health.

The CDR3 bases are TGTGCCAGCACCTACGGACCGGGAAACATTCAGTACTTC. Protein sequence: CASTYGPGNIQYF. The genes are TRBV7-9 and TRBJ2-4; no reliable D call. Trimming took off 7 bases at V and 6 bases at J, with 13 bases between the two ends. Germline V lookup: CDR1 SEHNR, CDR2 FQNEAQ (reference sequence). The CDR3 loop spans 13 amino acids.

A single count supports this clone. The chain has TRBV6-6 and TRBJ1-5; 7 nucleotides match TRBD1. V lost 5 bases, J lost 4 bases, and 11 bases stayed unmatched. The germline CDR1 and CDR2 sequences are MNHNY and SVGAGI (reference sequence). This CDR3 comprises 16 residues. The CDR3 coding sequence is TGTGCCAGCAGTCCGACAGGGCCCCTAGGTAATCAGCCCCAGCATTTT. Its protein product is CASSPTGPLGNQPQHF.

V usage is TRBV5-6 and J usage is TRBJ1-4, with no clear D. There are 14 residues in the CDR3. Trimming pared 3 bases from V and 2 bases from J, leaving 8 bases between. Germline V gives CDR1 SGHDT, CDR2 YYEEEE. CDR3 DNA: TGTGCCAGCAGCTCCAAGGACACTAATGAAAAACTGTTTTTT. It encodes CASSSKDTNEKLFF. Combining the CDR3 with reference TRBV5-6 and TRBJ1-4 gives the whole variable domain DAGVTQSPTHLIKTRGQQVTLRCSPKSGHDTVSWYQQALGQGPQFIFQYYEEEERQRGNFPDRFSGHQFPNYSSELNVNALLLGDSALYLCASSSKDTNEKLFFGSGTQLSVL.

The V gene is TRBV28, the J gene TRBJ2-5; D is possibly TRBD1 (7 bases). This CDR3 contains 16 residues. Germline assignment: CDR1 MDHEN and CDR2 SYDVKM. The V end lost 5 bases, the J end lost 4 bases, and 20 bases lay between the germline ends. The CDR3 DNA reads TGTGCCAGCAGTACTAAGACAGGGATGGGAGGAGAGACCCAGTACTTC. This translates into CASSTKTGMGGETQYF.

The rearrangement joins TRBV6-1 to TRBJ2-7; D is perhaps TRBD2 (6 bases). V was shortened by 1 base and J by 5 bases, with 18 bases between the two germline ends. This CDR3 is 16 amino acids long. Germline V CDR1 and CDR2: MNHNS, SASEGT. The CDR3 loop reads CASSEGRGAGFHEQYF. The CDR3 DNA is TGTGCCAGCAGTGAAGGGAGGGGCGCAGGTTTCCACGAGCAGTACTTC.

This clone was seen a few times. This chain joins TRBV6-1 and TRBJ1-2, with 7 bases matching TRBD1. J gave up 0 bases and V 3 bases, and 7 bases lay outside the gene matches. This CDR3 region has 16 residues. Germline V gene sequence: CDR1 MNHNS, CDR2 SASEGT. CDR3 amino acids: CASSEFTGDPNYGYTF. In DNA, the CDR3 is TGTGCCAGCAGTGAGTTCACAGGGGACCCTAACTATGGCTACACCTTC.

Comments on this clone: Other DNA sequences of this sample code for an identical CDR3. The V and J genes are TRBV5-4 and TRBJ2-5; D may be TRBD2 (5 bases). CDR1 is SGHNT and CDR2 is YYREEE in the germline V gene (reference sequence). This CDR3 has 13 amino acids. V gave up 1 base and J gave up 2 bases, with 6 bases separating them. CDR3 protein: CASSLSGQETQYF. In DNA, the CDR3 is TGTGCCAGCAGCTTGTCGGGGCAAGAGACCCAGTACTTC.

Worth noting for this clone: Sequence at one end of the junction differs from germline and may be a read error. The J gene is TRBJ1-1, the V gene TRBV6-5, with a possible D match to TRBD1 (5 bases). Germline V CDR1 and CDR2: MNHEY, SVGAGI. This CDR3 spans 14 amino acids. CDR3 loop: CASSYQRTWGERDF. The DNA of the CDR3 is TGTGCCAGCAGTTACCAACGTACCTGGGGCGAGCGGGACTTT.

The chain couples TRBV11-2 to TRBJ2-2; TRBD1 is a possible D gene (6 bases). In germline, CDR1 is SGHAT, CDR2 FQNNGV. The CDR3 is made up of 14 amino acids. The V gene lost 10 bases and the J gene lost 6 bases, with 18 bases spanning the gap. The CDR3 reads CATMTGLRAGELFF. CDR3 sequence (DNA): TGTGCCACCATGACAGGCCTTCGCGCCGGGGAGCTGTTTTTT.

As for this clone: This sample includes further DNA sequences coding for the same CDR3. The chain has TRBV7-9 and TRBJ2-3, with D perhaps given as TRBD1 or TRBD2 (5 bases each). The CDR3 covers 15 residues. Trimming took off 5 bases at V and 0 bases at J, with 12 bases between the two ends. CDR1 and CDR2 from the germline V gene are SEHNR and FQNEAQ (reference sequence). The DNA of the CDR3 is TGTGCCAGCAGCCTAGGGACGGTTAGCACAGATACGCAGTATTTT. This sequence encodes CASSLGTVSTDTQYF. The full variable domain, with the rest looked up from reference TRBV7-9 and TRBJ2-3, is DTGVSQNPRHKITKRGQNVTFRCDPISEHNRLYWYRQTLGQGPEFLTYFQNEAQLEKSRLLSDRFSAERPKGSFSTLEIQRTEQGDSAMYLCASSLGTVSTDTQYFGPGTRLTVL.

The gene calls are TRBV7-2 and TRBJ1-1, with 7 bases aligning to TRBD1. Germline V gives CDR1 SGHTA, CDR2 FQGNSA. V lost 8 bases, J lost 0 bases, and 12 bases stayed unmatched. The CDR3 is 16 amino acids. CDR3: CASEEKGAVLNTEAFF. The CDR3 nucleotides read TGTGCCAGCGAAGAGAAGGGGGCCGTTTTGAACACTGAAGCTTTCTTT. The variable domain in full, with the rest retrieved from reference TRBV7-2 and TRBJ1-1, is GAGVSQSPSNKVTEKGKDVELRCDPISGHTALYWYRQSLGQGLEFLIYFQGNSAPDKSGLPSDRFSAERTGGSVSTLTIQRTQQEDSAVYLCASEEKGAVLNTEAFFGQGTRLTVV.

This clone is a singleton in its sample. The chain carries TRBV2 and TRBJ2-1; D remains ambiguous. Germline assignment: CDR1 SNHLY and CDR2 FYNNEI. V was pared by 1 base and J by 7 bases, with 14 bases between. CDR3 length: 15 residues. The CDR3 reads CASSEGQVIENEQFF. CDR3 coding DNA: TGTGCCAGCAGTGAAGGGCAGGTAATTGAGAATGAGCAGTTCTTC. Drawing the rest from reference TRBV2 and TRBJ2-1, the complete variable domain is EPEVTQTPSHQVTQMGQEVILRCVPISNHLYFYWYRQILGQKVEFLVSFYNNEISEKSEIFDDQFSVERPDGSNFTLKIRSTKLEDSAMYFCASSEGQVIENEQFFGPGTRLTVL.

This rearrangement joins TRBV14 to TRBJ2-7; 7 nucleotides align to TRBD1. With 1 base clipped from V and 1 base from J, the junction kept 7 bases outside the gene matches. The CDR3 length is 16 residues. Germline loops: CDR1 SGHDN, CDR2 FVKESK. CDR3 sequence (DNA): TGTGCCAGCAGCCAAGCCGGGACAGTTTTATCCTACGAGCAGTACTTC. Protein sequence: CASSQAGTVLSYEQYF.